The 14 T cell receptor beta chains given below trace back to one sample, sequenced in a study of radiotherapy plus CTLA-4 blockade in lung cancer. TCRdb's copy holds only in-frame clones and misses some; the assay was immunoSEQ multiplex PCR. Counted here are about 120,000 clones, about four fifths occurring once; the ten biggest clones make up roughly 3.5%. Sequenced here: peripheral blood, sampled from a patient treated with radiotherapy plus ipilimumab. These receptors all stem from a human donor with non-small cell lung cancer that progressed on radiotherapy plus ipilimumab. Some clones in this sample may be carry-over from other donors' samples.

Only one count was recorded for this clone. The chain uses TRBV7-8 and TRBJ1-5; 7 bases are shared with TRBD1. V was clipped by 4 bases and J by 6 bases; unmatched bases: 3. The CDR3 has 13 amino acids. Germline V gene sequence: CDR1 SGHVS, CDR2 FQNEAQ. CDR3 coding DNA: TGTGCCAGCAGCTCTGACAGGGCTCAGCCCCAGCATTTT. As protein: CASSSDRAQPQHF.

This chain connects TRBV5-1 to TRBJ2-1, with no clear D. Germline loops: CDR1 SGHRS, CDR2 YFSETQ. This CDR3 region has 16 residues. Between the trimmed V and J ends, which lost 0 bases and 1 base, there was a span of 11 bases. CDR3 sequence: CASSLAVGTSYNEQFF. The CDR3 DNA reads TGCGCCAGCAGCTTGGCCGTCGGTACATCCTACAATGAGCAGTTCTTC.

The rearrangement links TRBV7-2 to TRBJ1-5; D gene uncertain. The germline V gene encodes CDR1 SGHTA and CDR2 FQGNSA. This CDR3 region has 15 residues. V lost 1 base and J 0 bases, leaving 7 bases between the germline ends. The CDR3 sequence: CASSLVSVSNQPQHF. As DNA, the CDR3 is TGTGCCAGCAGCTTAGTGTCAGTTAGCAATCAGCCCCAGCATTTT.

The genes are TRBV6-5 and TRBJ2-7; 7 nucleotides line up with TRBD2. This CDR3 region has 16 residues. The V gene's germline CDR1 is MNHEY and CDR2 SVGAGI. With 0 bases clipped from V and 7 bases from J, the junction kept 12 bases outside the gene matches. CDR3 in amino acids: CASSYSGVWREGEQYF. The CDR3 DNA is TGTGCCAGCAGTTACTCGGGGGTGTGGAGGGAGGGGGAGCAGTACTTC.

The J gene is TRBJ2-1, the V gene TRBV13; 7 nucleotides match TRBD1. Per germline, CDR1 PRHDT and CDR2 FYEKMQ (reference sequence). The CDR3 has 15 residues. The ends lost 5 bases at V and 10 bases at J; junction bases unmatched: 14. The CDR3: CASSLTGQATKEQFF. The CDR3 DNA is TGTGCCAGCAGCCTAACTGGACAGGCAACTAAAGAGCAGTTCTTC.

The chain carries TRBV11-3 and TRBJ2-3; D gene ambiguous. There are 14 residues in the CDR3. CDR1 is SGHNT, CDR2 YENEEA, per germline. The ends were cut back, 1 base at V and 2 bases at J, with 7 bases in the middle. The CDR3 here is CASSLGANTDTQYF. CDR3 nucleotides: TGTGCCAGCAGCTTAGGGGCGAACACAGATACGCAGTATTTT. Full variable domain (remainder filled in from reference TRBV11-3 and TRBJ2-3): EAGVVQSPRYKIIEKKQPVAFWCNPISGHNTLYWYLQNLGQGPELLIRYENEEAVDDSQLPKDRFSAERLKGVDSTLKIQPAELGDSAVYLCASSLGANTDTQYFGPGTRLTVL.

The rearrangement joins TRBV5-5 to TRBJ2-2, with D tentatively TRBD1 (5 bases). Per germline, CDR1 SGHKS and CDR2 YYEKEE (reference sequence). This CDR3 comprises 15 residues. Trimming shortened V by 4 bases and J by 7 bases, and 17 bases separated the two germline ends. Written as DNA, the CDR3 is TGTGCCAGCAGCCCTCGAAGGGGCGCGGACGGGGAGCTGTTTTTT. Its translation is CASSPRRGADGELFF.

The chain joins TRBV27 to TRBJ2-7, with D possibly matching TRBD1 (5 bases). Germline values: CDR1 MNHEY, CDR2 SMNVEV (reference sequence). The CDR3 spans 14 residues. V lost 3 bases, J lost 5 bases, and 14 bases lay in between. In DNA form, the CDR3 reads TGTGCCAGCAGTTTTAGTAAGGGGTCCCACGAGCAGTACTTC. Its translation: CASSFSKGSHEQYF.

The chain uses TRBV5-1 and TRBJ2-1; D could derive from TRBD1 or TRBD2 (6 bases each). Per germline, CDR1 SGHRS and CDR2 YFSETQ. Deletions cut 6 bases from V and 5 bases from J, with 18 bases between. The CDR3 contains 15 residues. This CDR3 reads CASMFMGGLDNEQFF. In nucleotides, the CDR3 is TGCGCCAGCATGTTTATGGGGGGCTTAGACAATGAGCAGTTCTTC. The full variable domain, completed using reference TRBV5-1 and TRBJ2-1, is KAGVTQTPRYLIKTRGQQVTLSCSPISGHRSVSWYQQTPGQGLQFLFEYFSETQRNKGNFPGRFSGRQFSNSRSEMNVSTLELGDSALYLCASMFMGGLDNEQFFGPGTRLTVL.

The genes are TRBV5-1 and TRBJ2-5; TRBD1 matches at 7 bases. V lost 4 bases to trimming and J lost 3 bases; unmatched junction nucleotides: 6. This CDR3 has 14 amino acids. Germline CDR1 is SGHRS and CDR2 is YFSETQ. This CDR3 is CASSHDRVKETQYF. CDR3 bases: TGCGCCAGCAGCCACGACAGGGTAAAAGAGACCCAGTACTTC.

There are a few counts of this clone. CDR3: CASSLDVGAETQYF. The CDR3, as DNA: TGTGCCAGCAGCTTGGATGTAGGGGCGGAGACCCAGTACTTC. This sequence joins TRBV5-4 and TRBJ2-5; tentatively, D is TRBD1 (5 bases). The V and J ends lost 0 bases and 5 bases respectively, with 11 bases between them. This CDR3 is 14 amino acids long. Germline lookup yields CDR1 SGHNT and CDR2 YYREEE (reference sequence).

On this clone itself: The junction and the germline gene differ at one end; a read error may be behind it. This chain joins TRBV29-1 and TRBJ2-6; possibly TRBD1 for D (5 bases). Germline V CDR1 and CDR2: SQVTM, ANQGSEA. The CDR3 spans 14 residues. The CDR3 coding sequence is TGCAGCGTTGTATCTGGTGCTGGGGCCAACGTCCTGATTTTC. The encoded protein is CSVVSGAGANVLIF.

In its sample, this clone was seen once. This sequence joins TRBV28 and TRBJ1-5; 7 bases match TRBD1. The CDR3 has 16 amino acids. V shed 3 bases, J shed 1 base, and the junction held 6 bases outside the gene matches. The V gene's germline CDR1 is MDHEN and CDR2 SYDVKM. The CDR3 region has the DNA TGTGCCAGCAGTTTGGAGGGGGCGGTGAGCAATCAGCCCCAGCATTTT. Its protein is CASSLEGAVSNQPQHF.

The chain uses TRBV9 and TRBJ1-1; D is possibly TRBD1 (5 bases). Trimming took 2 bases from V and 0 from J, leaving 11 bases between them. This CDR3 spans 15 amino acids. Germline V lookup: CDR1 SGDLS, CDR2 YYNGEE. The CDR3 here is CASSVGGALNTEAFF. In DNA, the CDR3 is TGTGCCAGCAGCGTCGGAGGGGCATTGAACACTGAAGCTTTCTTT.